Below, 28 T cell receptor beta chains from the same sample are listed, as sequenced in a study of vaccination and CD4 T cells after COVID-19. These receptors' antigens are unknown. Specified time point: late sampling 161 to 241 days after vaccination in a few convalescent patients. The treatment was: 10-day PBMC culture with coronavirus spike peptide pools or control peptides (ViraFEST assay). The Oncomine TCR Beta short-read assay was what sequenced the DNA obtained from cultured CD4+ T cells. TCRdb processed the PCR reads anew with MiXCR; each CDR3 protein has one entry. Of some 21,000 distinct CDR3 sequences listed, about 45% are singletons. The starting material was CD4+ T cells from blood, cultured in vitro, obtained about 7 months after SARS-CoV-2 vaccination. The receptors come from a human donor who had recovered from COVID-19.

This chain links TRBV7-9 with TRBJ2-3; 7 bases line up with TRBD2. This CDR3 is built from 15 residues. V trimming: 3 bases; J trimming: 4 bases; junction bases outside the gene matches: 7. Germline assignment: CDR1 SEHNR and CDR2 FQNEAQ (reference sequence). DNA of the CDR3: TGTGCCAGCAGCTTCCCTAGCGGTACTGCAGATACGCAGTATTTT. Translating it yields CASSFPSGTADTQYF. Combining the CDR3 with reference TRBV7-9 and TRBJ2-3 gives the whole variable domain DTGVSQNPRHKITKRGQNVTFRCDPISEHNRLYWYRQTLGQGPEFLTYFQNEAQLEKSRLLSDRFSAERPKGSFSTLEIQRTEQGDSAMYLCASSFPSGTADTQYFGPGTRLTVL.

This chain connects TRBV28 to TRBJ2-3; perhaps TRBD2 as D (6 bases). CDR3 length equals 13 residues. Germline V gene lookup returns CDR1 MDHEN and CDR2 SYDVKM. The CDR3 coding sequence is TGTGCAGTGCGGGATTTAACGCCAGATACGCAGTATTTT. Translating it yields CAVRDLTPDTQYF. The complete variable domain, with remaining parts taken from reference TRBV28 and TRBJ2-3, reads DVKVTQSSRYLVKRTGEKVFLECVQDMDHENMFWYRQDPGLGLRLIYFSYDVKMKEKGDIPEGYSVSREKKERFSLILESASTNQTSMYLCAVRDLTPDTQYFGPGTRLTVL.

The V and J genes are TRBV7-3 and TRBJ2-6; TRBD1 might be the D (5 bases). The CDR3 is made up of 18 amino acids. Trimming left V 2 bases short and J 0 bases short, with 14 bases between. From germline, CDR1 is SGHTA and CDR2 FQGTGA. CDR3: CASSLSGSSLSGANVLTF. In nucleotides, the CDR3 is TGTGCCAGCAGCTTATCAGGGTCCTCCCTCTCTGGGGCCAACGTCCTGACTTTC.

The V call is TRBV7-9, the J call TRBJ2-1; TRBD2 might be the D (5 bases). The germline V gene has CDR1 SEHNR and CDR2 FQNEAQ (reference sequence). This CDR3 has 15 amino acids. Trimming left V 2 bases short and J 0 bases short, with 8 bases between. In nucleotides, the CDR3 is TGTGCCAGCAGCTTAACGGGGAGCTCCTACAATGAGCAGTTCTTC. It is translated as CASSLTGSSYNEQFF.

The rearrangement joins TRBV7-9 to TRBJ1-1, with D possibly TRBD1 on 5 matching bases. The CDR3 is made up of 14 amino acids. Trimming removed 5 bases at V and 7 bases at J, with 17 bases between. Germline V gene sequence: CDR1 SEHNR, CDR2 FQNEAQ (reference sequence). CDR3 in amino acids: CASSILGQRGEAFF. CDR3 DNA: TGTGCCAGCAGCATCCTAGGACAAAGGGGTGAAGCTTTCTTT.

This clonotype was observed a handful of times. The chain is built from TRBV7-6 and TRBJ1-1, with 7 positions matching TRBD1. This CDR3 has 15 residues. V gave up 5 bases and J gave up 6 bases; unmatched junction bases: 12. The V gene's germline CDR1 is SGHVS and CDR2 FNYEAQ. CDR3 in amino acids: CASSPHRGRDAEAFF. The CDR3 coding sequence is TGTGCCAGCAGCCCCCACAGGGGTAGAGACGCTGAAGCTTTCTTT.

This clonotype came up a few times. The chain joins TRBV28 to TRBJ1-2, with D possibly TRBD1 on 5 matching bases. Trimming removed 9 bases at V and 4 bases at J, with 18 bases between. Germline CDR1 MDHEN, CDR2 SYDVKM. The CDR3 has 14 residues. The CDR3 DNA reads as TGTGCCAGTTCCCTGGGGGGTAGGGGCTATGGCTACACCTTC. Encoded protein: CASSLGGRGYGYTF.

V usage is TRBV12-3 or TRBV12-4 and J usage is TRBJ1-6; D is unresolved. V lost 3 bases and J 6 bases, leaving 9 bases between the germline ends. The CDR3 sequence is 14 residues long. The CDR3 loop reads CASSLRETNSPLHF. The CDR3, as DNA: TGTGCCAGCAGTTTGAGGGAGACTAATTCACCCCTCCACTTT.

CDR3 region: CASSQFWQTSNQPQHF. DNA for the CDR3: TGCGCCAGCAGTCAATTTTGGCAGACCAGCAATCAGCCCCAGCATTTT. The rearrangement links TRBV23-1 to TRBJ1-5; the D is unclear. TRBV23-1 is filed as an ORF, its function uncertain. Trimming stripped 1 base from V and 1 base from J, with 11 bases between. The CDR3 extends over 16 amino acids.

The rearrangement uses TRBV6-1 and TRBJ2-4, with 8 bases fitting TRBD2. Per germline, CDR1 MNHNS and CDR2 SASEGT. The CDR3 length is 15 residues. V shed 5 bases and J 0 bases; nucleotides not matched to a gene: 3. CDR3 in DNA: TGTGCCAGCAGTACGGGGGGGCTAGCCAAAAACATTCAGTACTTC. The encoded protein is CASSTGGLAKNIQYF.

This chain joins TRBV24-1 and TRBJ2-7; 10 bases align to TRBD1. With 5 bases clipped from V and 3 bases from J, the junction kept 9 bases outside the gene matches. The CDR3 extends over 16 amino acids. Per germline, CDR1 KGHDR and CDR2 SFDVKD. DNA of the CDR3: TGTGCCACCAGTGGCTTGGGACAGGGGTTAAACTACGAGCAGTACTTC. Protein product: CATSGLGQGLNYEQYF.

The rearrangement joins TRBV24-1 to TRBJ2-7; D is possibly TRBD1 or TRBD2 (5 bases each). The CDR3 spans 12 residues. V lost 4 bases and J lost 6, with 9 bases in between. Germline CDR1 reads KGHDR; CDR2 reads SFDVKD. CDR3 coding DNA: TGTGCCACCAGTGAATCGGGGCGCGAGCAGTACTTC. Amino acid sequence: CATSESGREQYF.

This clonotype occurred a few times. The J gene is TRBJ1-5, the V gene TRBV20-1; weak D call: TRBD1 (5 bases). V lost 0 bases and J lost 2, with 14 bases in between. This CDR3 region has 16 residues. Per germline, CDR1 DFQATT and CDR2 SNEGSKA (reference sequence). CDR3 sequence reads: CSARDLRGMGNQPQHF. In nucleotides, the CDR3 is TGCAGTGCTAGAGATCTCCGGGGGATGGGCAATCAGCCCCAGCATTTT.

This clonotype showed up just a few times. V and J are TRBV6-1 and TRBJ2-2, with a weak D call TRBD2 (6 bases). This CDR3 comprises 14 residues. Per germline, CDR1 MNHNS and CDR2 SASEGT. V lost 6 bases and J lost 3, with 11 bases in between. CDR3 in DNA: TGTGCCAGCAGGGGCGGGATGGACACCGGGGAGCTGTTTTTT. It yields the protein CASRGGMDTGELFF.

This clonotype has only a few counts. The chain joins TRBV20-1 to TRBJ2-1; D is perhaps TRBD2 (5 bases). The germline V gene encodes CDR1 DFQATT and CDR2 SNEGSKA (reference sequence). Trimming removed 0 bases at V and 13 bases at J, with 22 bases between. This CDR3 is 15 amino acids long. The CDR3: CSARDEEVPYNGQFF. In DNA form, the CDR3 reads TGCAGTGCTAGAGATGAGGAGGTACCATACAATGGACAGTTCTTC.

The J gene is TRBJ2-1, the V gene TRBV28; TRBD1 might be the D (6 bases). Germline V gene sequence: CDR1 MDHEN, CDR2 SYDVKM. Trimming removed 6 bases from V and 0 bases from J, with 18 bases in between. This CDR3 is built from 17 residues. The CDR3 region has the DNA TGTGCCAGCAGCAAACCCAGGGGACGGAGCTCCTACAATGAGCAGTTCTTC. It yields the protein CASSKPRGRSSYNEQFF.

This clonotype was found a few times. The chain recombines TRBV19 with TRBJ1-5; D gene uncertain. CDR1 is LNHDA and CDR2 is SQIVND in the germline V gene (reference sequence). The CDR3 consists of 13 residues. Trimming pared 5 bases from V and 2 bases from J, leaving 7 bases between. CDR3: CASSRDRNQPQHF. DNA for the CDR3: TGTGCCAGTAGTCGGGATCGCAATCAGCCCCAGCATTTT.

This chain joins TRBV4-1 and TRBJ2-2; D uncertain. The V end lost 0 bases, the J end lost 2 bases, and 7 bases lay between the germline ends. CDR3 length: 15 residues. CDR1 is MGHRA and CDR2 is YSYEKL in the germline V gene. This CDR3 is CASSQEATNTGELFF. The CDR3 DNA is TGCGCCAGCAGCCAAGAAGCAACCAACACCGGGGAGCTGTTTTTT.

This clonotype was counted between two and nine times. This rearrangement joins TRBV27 to TRBJ1-1; D is unresolved. The V end was cut by 7 bases, the J end by 1 base, with 7 bases between. The CDR3 loop spans 12 amino acids. Germline V gene sequence: CDR1 MNHEY, CDR2 SMNVEV (reference sequence). The CDR3 loop is CASTTTNTEAFF. Here the CDR3 DNA reads TGTGCCAGCACAACCACGAACACTGAAGCTTTCTTT.

CDR3 sequence reads: CASSYAETQYF. As DNA, the CDR3 is TGTGCCAGCAGTTACGCGGAGACCCAGTACTTC. The genes are TRBV6-5 and TRBJ2-5, with unresolved D. CDR1 is MNHEY, CDR2 SVGAGI, per germline. Trimming left V 2 bases short and J 5 bases short, with 3 bases between. This CDR3 contains 11 residues.

This clonotype was detected a few times. The genes are TRBV20-1 and TRBJ2-5, with 12 nucleotides matching TRBD2. The CDR3 covers 15 residues. CDR1 is DFQATT, CDR2 SNEGSKA, per germline (reference sequence). The J segment lost 4 bases and the V segment lost 6 bases, leaving 9 bases of the junction unmatched. The DNA for the CDR3 is TGCAGTGCCAGCCCGACTAGCGGGAGCTCAGAGACCCAGTACTTC. Translating it yields CSASPTSGSSETQYF.

In the case of this clonotype: The limits of the CDR3 on the DNA are not certain, so only TCRdb's listed CDR3 is given. This chain links TRBV7-2 with TRBJ2-2; the DNA was not used to check the table's D call, TRBD1. The CDR3 totals 21 residues, both ends included. Germline V gene sequence: CDR1 SGHTA, CDR2 FQGNSA. The CDR3 loop is CASSPSDYEQYFGPGAGELFF.

The chain has TRBV20-1 and TRBJ2-3; unclear D gene. Trimming cost V 5 bases and J 8 bases, with 11 bases left between them. Germline V gene lookup returns CDR1 DFQATT and CDR2 SNEGSKA (reference sequence). This CDR3 is built from 11 residues. The CDR3 here is CSADVLATQYF. The CDR3 nucleotides read TGCAGTGCTGATGTTTTGGCTACGCAGTATTTT.

This clonotype was recorded only once. Germline and junction disagree at one end, which may indicate a read error. V gene TRBV20-1 combines with J gene TRBJ2-5; D not resolved. The germline V gene has CDR1 DFQATT and CDR2 SNEGSKA (reference sequence). CDR3 length: 10 residues. DNA of the CDR3: TGCAGTGCTAGTCTAGAGACCCAGTGCTTC. Translating gives CSASLETQCF.

The genes are TRBV24-1 and TRBJ2-3; D not certain. The germline V and J ends were trimmed by 9 bases and 0 bases, with 12 bases remaining between them. The CDR3 runs 14 residues. The germline V gene encodes CDR1 KGHDR and CDR2 SFDVKD. Here the CDR3 DNA reads TGTGCCACCTCGCCAGGACCTAGCACAGATACGCAGTATTTT. Its protein product is CATSPGPSTDTQYF.

The chain combines TRBV11-2 with TRBJ2-7; 10 nucleotides align to TRBD1. Per the germline V gene, CDR1 is SGHAT and CDR2 is FQNNGV. The CDR3 length is 15 residues. The junction had 2 bases not matched to a gene; V was cut back by 0 bases and J by 3 bases. As DNA, the CDR3 is TGTGCCAGCAGCTTAGATTGGACAGGGGGCTACGAGCAGTACTTC. Translated: CASSLDWTGGYEQYF.

This chain links TRBV10-3 with TRBJ1-2; 7 nucleotides match TRBD1. Germline V CDR1 and CDR2: ENHRY, SYGVKD. Trimming removed 5 bases from V and 7 bases from J; junction bases left unmatched: 1. The CDR3 has 11 amino acids. CDR3 region: CAISTGVGYTF. CDR3 bases: TGTGCCATCAGTACAGGGGTTGGCTACACCTTC.

The chain recombines TRBV6-1 with TRBJ2-1, with D unclear. V dropped 7 bases and J dropped 0 bases, with 10 bases sitting between them. The CDR3 has 14 amino acids. Germline lookup yields CDR1 MNHNS and CDR2 SASEGT. The CDR3 spells CASMVEDSYNEQFF. The DNA for the CDR3 is TGTGCCAGCATGGTCGAGGACTCCTACAATGAGCAGTTCTTC.